Listed here are 2 T cell receptor beta chains from one sample, sequenced in a study of identical twins. TCRdb ran MiXCR on the 5' RACE reads and lists one entry per CDR3 protein. Here the sample spans 200,000 to 300,000 distinct CDR3 sequences, about 12% being singletons. These data are also associated with another study on yellow fever vaccine responses in identical twins.

Specimen: memory (CD45RO+) T cells sorted from blood. These receptors were taken from a young woman in good health.

Ten or more counts support this clonotype. The CDR3 DNA reads TGTGCCAGCAGTGAGACTAGCGGGGGGGCCGCGGATACGCAGTATTTT. Its translation: CASSETSGGAADTQYF. The chain combines TRBV6-4 with TRBJ2-3, with 14 bases lining up with TRBD2. The CDR3 sequence is 16 residues long. J gave up 6 bases and V 3 bases, and 5 bases lay outside the gene matches. Germline CDR1 is MRHNA and CDR2 is SNTAGT.

This clonotype was seen only a few times. The CDR3 loop reads CSARAPSGRAGGELFF. CDR3 sequence (DNA): TGCAGTGCTAGAGCCCCTAGCGGGAGGGCCGGCGGGGAGCTGTTTTTT. This rearrangement joins TRBV20-1 to TRBJ2-2, with TRBD2 identical over 12 bases. This CDR3 is 16 amino acids long. Germline trimming cut 1 base from V and 7 bases from J; bases unmatched to any gene: 7. Germline assignment: CDR1 DFQATT and CDR2 SNEGSKA (reference sequence).